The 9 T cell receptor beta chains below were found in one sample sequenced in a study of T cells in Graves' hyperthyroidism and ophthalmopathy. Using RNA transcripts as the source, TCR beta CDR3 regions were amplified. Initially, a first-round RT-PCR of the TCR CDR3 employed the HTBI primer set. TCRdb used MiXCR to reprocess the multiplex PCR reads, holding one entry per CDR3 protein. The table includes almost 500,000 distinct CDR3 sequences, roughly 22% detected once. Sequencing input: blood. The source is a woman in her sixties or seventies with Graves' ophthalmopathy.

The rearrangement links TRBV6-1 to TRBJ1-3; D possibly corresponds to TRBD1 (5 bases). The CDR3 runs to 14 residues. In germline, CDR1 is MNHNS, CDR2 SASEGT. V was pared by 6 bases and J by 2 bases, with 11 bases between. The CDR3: CASRHTGAGNTIYF. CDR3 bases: TGTGCCAGCAGGCACACAGGAGCTGGAAACACCATATATTTT.

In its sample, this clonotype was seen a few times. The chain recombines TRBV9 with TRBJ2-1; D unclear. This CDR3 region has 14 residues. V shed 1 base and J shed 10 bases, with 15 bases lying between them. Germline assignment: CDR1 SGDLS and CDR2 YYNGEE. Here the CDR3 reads CASSVFSTASEQFF. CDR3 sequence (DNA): TGTGCCAGCAGCGTATTTTCGACGGCGTCGGAGCAGTTCTTC. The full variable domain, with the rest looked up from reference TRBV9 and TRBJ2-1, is DSGVTQTPKHLITATGQRVTLRCSPRSGDLSVYWYQQSLDQGLQFLIQYYNGEERAKGNILERFSAQQFPDLHSELNLSSLELGDSALYFCASSVFSTASEQFFGPGTRLTVL.

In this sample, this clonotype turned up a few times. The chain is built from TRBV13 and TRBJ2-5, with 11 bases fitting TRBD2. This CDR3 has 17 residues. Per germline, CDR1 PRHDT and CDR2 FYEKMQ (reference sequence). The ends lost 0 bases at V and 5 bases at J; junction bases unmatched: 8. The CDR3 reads CASSLGRTSGSFETQYF. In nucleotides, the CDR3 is TGTGCCAGCAGCTTAGGGAGAACTAGCGGGAGTTTTGAGACCCAGTACTTC. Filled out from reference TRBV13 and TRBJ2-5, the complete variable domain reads AAGVIQSPRHLIKEKRETATLKCYPIPRHDTVYWYQQGPGQDPQFLISFYEKMQSDKGSIPDRFSAQQFSDYHSELNMSSLELGDSALYFCASSLGRTSGSFETQYFGPGTRLLVL.

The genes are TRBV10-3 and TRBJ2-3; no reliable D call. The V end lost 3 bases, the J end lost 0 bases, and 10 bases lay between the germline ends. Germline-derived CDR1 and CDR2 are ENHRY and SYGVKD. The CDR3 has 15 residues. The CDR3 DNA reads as TGTGCCATCAGTGACTCCATGGACAGCACAGATACGCAGTATTTT. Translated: CAISDSMDSTDTQYF.

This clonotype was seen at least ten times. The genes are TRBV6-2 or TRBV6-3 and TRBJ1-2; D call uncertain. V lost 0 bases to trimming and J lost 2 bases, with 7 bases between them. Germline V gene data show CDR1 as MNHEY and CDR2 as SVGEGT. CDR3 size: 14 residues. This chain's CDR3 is CASSYSASNYGYTF. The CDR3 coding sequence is TGTGCCAGCAGTTACTCAGCCAGCAACTATGGCTACACCTTC.

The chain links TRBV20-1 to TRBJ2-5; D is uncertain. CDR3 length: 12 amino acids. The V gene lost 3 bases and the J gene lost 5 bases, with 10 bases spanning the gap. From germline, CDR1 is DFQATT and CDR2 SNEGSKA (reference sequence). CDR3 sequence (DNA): TGCAGTGCTAGTCCCCTCCGCGAGACCCAGTACTTC. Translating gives CSASPLRETQYF.

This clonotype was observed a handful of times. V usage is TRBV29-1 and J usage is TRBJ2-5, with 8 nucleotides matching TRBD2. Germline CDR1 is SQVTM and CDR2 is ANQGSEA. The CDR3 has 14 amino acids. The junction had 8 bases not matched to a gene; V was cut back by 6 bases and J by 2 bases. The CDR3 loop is CSVESSGAQETQYF. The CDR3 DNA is TGCAGCGTGGAAAGTAGCGGGGCACAAGAGACCCAGTACTTC. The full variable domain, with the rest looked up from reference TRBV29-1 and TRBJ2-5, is SAVISQKPSRDICQRGTSLTIQCQVDSQVTMMFWYRQQPGQSLTLIATANQGSEATYESGFVIDKFPISRPNLTFSTLTVSNMSPEDSSIYLCSVESSGAQETQYFGPGTRLLVL.

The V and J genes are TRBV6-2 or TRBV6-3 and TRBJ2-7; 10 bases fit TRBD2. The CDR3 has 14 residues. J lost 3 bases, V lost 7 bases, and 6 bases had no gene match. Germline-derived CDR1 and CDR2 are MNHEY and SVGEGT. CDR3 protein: CASKRTSGYYEQYF. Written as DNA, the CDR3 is TGTGCCAGCAAGAGGACTAGCGGCTACTACGAGCAGTACTTC.

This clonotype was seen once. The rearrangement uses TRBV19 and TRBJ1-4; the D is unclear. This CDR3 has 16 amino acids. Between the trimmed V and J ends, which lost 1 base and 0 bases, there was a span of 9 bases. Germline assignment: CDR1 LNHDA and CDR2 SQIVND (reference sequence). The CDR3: CASSIAVTTTNEKLFF. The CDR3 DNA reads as TGTGCCAGTAGTATAGCGGTCACTACAACTAATGAAAAACTGTTTTTT. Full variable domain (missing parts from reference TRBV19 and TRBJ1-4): DGGITQSPKYLFRKEGQNVTLSCEQNLNHDAMYWYRQDPGQGLRLIYYSQIVNDFQKGDIAEGYSVSREKKESFPLTVTSAQKNPTAFYLCASSIAVTTTNEKLFFGSGTQLSVL.